What follows are 32 T cell receptor beta chains derived from one specimen sequenced in a study of T cells in tuberculosis. Sequencing was performed with immunoSEQ multiplex PCR; in TCRdb, only in-frame clones are kept and a portion is missing. The sample consists of about 29,000 clones, over 85% of them appearing once. Sequenced material: PBMCs. The receptors here all came from a donor between 10 and 35 years old with latent tuberculosis or without tuberculosis infection.

This clone appeared a single time. The rearrangement joins TRBV9 to TRBJ2-2; a possible D gene is TRBD1 (5 bases). Germline V gene sequence: CDR1 SGDLS, CDR2 YYNGEE. The CDR3 consists of 15 residues. V lost 2 bases to trimming and J lost 2 bases, with 10 bases between them. The CDR3 is CASSVIQGNTGELFF. The CDR3 bases are TGTGCCAGCAGCGTCATCCAGGGCAACACCGGGGAGCTGTTTTTT.

The chain carries TRBV7-9 and TRBJ2-3, with D uncertain. Per germline, CDR1 SEHNR and CDR2 FQNEAQ (reference sequence). The CDR3 is 17 residues long. Deletions cut 3 bases from V and 3 bases from J, with 19 bases between. The CDR3 nucleotides read TGTGCCAGCAGCTTCCTATGGTCTCGGAGTTTTACAGATACGCAGTATTTT. Its translation is CASSFLWSRSFTDTQYF.

This clone was observed a single time. The gene calls are TRBV5-1 and TRBJ1-1; D is ambiguous. V lost 0 bases, J lost 6 bases, and 12 bases lay in between. CDR3 length equals 14 residues. CDR1 is SGHRS, CDR2 YFSETQ, per germline. The CDR3 nucleotides are TGCGCCAGCAGCTTGGCGGGTGACGATTCTGAAGCTTTCTTT. As protein: CASSLAGDDSEAFF.

This chain connects TRBV4-2 to TRBJ2-5; 9 nucleotides line up with TRBD2. The trim removed 1 base at V and 1 base at J, leaving 4 bases unmatched. The CDR3 is 16 amino acids. The germline V gene has CDR1 LGHNA and CDR2 YNFKEQ. The DNA of the CDR3 is TGTGCCAGCAGCCAAGTTAGCGGGGGACCCCAAGAGACCCAGTACTTC. Encoded protein: CASSQVSGGPQETQYF.

This clone was found once. The chain combines TRBV28 with TRBJ2-5, with no clear D. The germline V gene has CDR1 MDHEN and CDR2 SYDVKM. This CDR3 comprises 14 residues. V dropped 0 bases and J dropped 2 bases, with 7 bases sitting between them. The CDR3 protein is CASSLWADQETQYF. In DNA form, the CDR3 reads TGTGCCAGCAGTTTATGGGCAGATCAAGAGACCCAGTACTTC. The variable domain in full, completed from reference TRBV28 and TRBJ2-5, reads DVKVTQSSRYLVKRTGEKVFLECVQDMDHENMFWYRQDPGLGLRLIYFSYDVKMKEKGDIPEGYSVSREKKERFSLILESASTNQTSMYLCASSLWADQETQYFGPGTRLLVL.

The J gene is TRBJ2-3, the V gene TRBV7-2, with 12 bases identical to TRBD2. Germline V CDR1 and CDR2: SGHTA, FQGNSA. V lost 5 bases and J lost 5; bases outside the gene matches: 2. The CDR3 spans 14 residues. CDR3 loop: CASSPGLAGDTQYF. The CDR3 coding sequence is TGTGCCAGCAGCCCGGGACTAGCGGGAGATACGCAGTATTTT.

The rearrangement joins TRBV2 to TRBJ2-5; a weak D match, TRBD2 (6 bases). The CDR3 spans 14 residues. The germline gives CDR1 SNHLY, CDR2 FYNNEI. V was cut by 2 bases and J by 6 bases, with 13 bases left in between. The CDR3 nucleotides are TGTGCCAGCAGTGAAAATCACGGGAGTCAGACCCAGTACTTC. Its translation is CASSENHGSQTQYF.

This clone was seen only once. The chain links TRBV5-6 to TRBJ2-5, with 8 bases that match TRBD2. With 0 bases clipped from V and 1 base from J, the junction kept 2 bases outside the gene matches. Germline V gene data show CDR1 as SGHDT and CDR2 as YYEEEE. CDR3 length: 15 amino acids. The chain's CDR3 is CASSLVLAVQETQYF. The CDR3 region has the DNA TGTGCCAGCAGCTTGGTACTAGCGGTCCAAGAGACCCAGTACTTC.

The rearrangement joins TRBV6-4 to TRBJ1-1; the match to TRBD1 covers 7 bases. Germline V gene data show CDR1 as MRHNA and CDR2 as SNTAGT. V gave up 3 bases and J gave up 1 base; unmatched junction bases: 5. CDR3 length: 15 amino acids. CDR3 bases: TGTGCCAGCAGTGAATCAGGGGGTTGGAACACTGAAGCTTTCTTT. Translation gives CASSESGGWNTEAFF.

The chain carries TRBV7-2 and TRBJ2-7; D not certain. Trimming removed 1 base from V and 3 bases from J, with 10 bases in between. From germline, CDR1 is SGHTA and CDR2 FQGNSA. The CDR3 is 14 residues long. The CDR3 loop reads CASSLDAMSYEQYF. In DNA, the CDR3 is TGTGCCAGCAGCTTAGACGCAATGAGCTACGAGCAGTACTTC.

The V call is TRBV5-5, the J call TRBJ1-1; D is unresolved. Germline CDR1 is SGHKS and CDR2 is YYEKEE (reference sequence). V dropped 0 bases and J dropped 3 bases, with 12 bases sitting between them. The CDR3 consists of 15 residues. The DNA of the CDR3 is TGTGCCAGCAGCTTGGCTCTCGGTCCGTACACTGAAGCTTTCTTT. This codes for CASSLALGPYTEAFF.

The chain has TRBV13 and TRBJ2-1, with 8 bases lining up with TRBD2. Looked up from germline, CDR1 is PRHDT and CDR2 is FYEKMQ (reference sequence). This CDR3 is built from 14 residues. Unmatched junction bases numbered 8, after V lost 5 bases and J lost 8 bases. CDR3 sequence (DNA): TGTGCCAGCAGCCCCCCGGGGGGGGGTGATGAGCAGTTCTTC. Protein sequence: CASSPPGGGDEQFF.

The rearrangement uses TRBV28 and TRBJ1-4; no clear D gene. V lost 2 bases and J lost 5, with 9 bases in between. CDR3 length: 14 amino acids. Germline loops: CDR1 MDHEN, CDR2 SYDVKM. DNA for the CDR3: TGTGCCAGCAGTTTACTACAGAGAAATGAAAAACTGTTTTTT. Translation gives CASSLLQRNEKLFF.

The chain joins TRBV5-6 to TRBJ2-3; TRBD2 aligns across 8 bases. Per the germline V gene, CDR1 is SGHDT and CDR2 is YYEEEE. Unmatched junction bases numbered 6, after V lost 1 base and J lost 2 bases. The length of the CDR3 is 16 residues. Written as DNA, the CDR3 is TGTGCCAGCAGCTTGAGGCTAGCGGGCTCCACAGATACGCAGTATTTT. This encodes CASSLRLAGSTDTQYF.

This chain links TRBV5-6 with TRBJ2-2; TRBD1 agrees at 9 bases. The V and J ends lost 4 bases and 5 bases, in that order; junction bases with no gene match: 6. Germline CDR1 and CDR2: SGHDT and YYEEEE. The CDR3 runs to 15 residues. CDR3 sequence: CASSRDRVGTGELFF. CDR3 nucleotides: TGTGCCAGCAGCCGGGACAGGGTTGGGACCGGGGAGCTGTTTTTT.

In DNA form, the CDR3 reads TGTGCCACCGCCGGGACAGGGGCCCGAAAGCAGTACTTC. Encoded protein: CATAGTGARKQYF. The chain combines TRBV25-1 with TRBJ2-7; 10 bases match TRBD1. This CDR3 comprises 13 residues. The germline V gene encodes CDR1 MGHDK and CDR2 SYGVNS. V lost 10 bases and J lost 8; bases outside the gene matches: 11.

This chain connects TRBV11-1 to TRBJ2-7; 7 bases line up with TRBD2. Germline V gives CDR1 SGHAT, CDR2 FQDESV (reference sequence). The CDR3 has 15 residues. With V trimmed by 4 bases and J by 0 bases, 6 bases remained unmatched. The CDR3 DNA sequence: TGTGCCAGCAGCTCCCCGGGGGGAAGCTCCTACGAGCAGTACTTC. This gives the protein CASSSPGGSSYEQYF.

The chain has TRBV27 and TRBJ1-5; 8 bases line up with TRBD1. Germline CDR1 and CDR2: MNHEY and SMNVEV (reference sequence). V trimming: 3 bases; J trimming: 1 base; junction bases outside the gene matches: 5. This CDR3 has 16 amino acids. The CDR3 is CASSLVGQVSNQPQHF. CDR3 nucleotides: TGTGCCAGCAGTTTGGTGGGACAGGTCAGCAATCAGCCCCAGCATTTT.

The chain uses TRBV28 and TRBJ2-7; the D gene is possibly TRBD1 (5 bases). V was trimmed by 1 base and J by 5 bases, leaving 15 bases between them. Germline-derived CDR1 and CDR2 are MDHEN and SYDVKM. The CDR3 loop spans 15 amino acids. For the CDR3, the DNA is TGTGCCAGCAGTTTATTGATCTCTAGGGGCGACGAGCAGTACTTC. It translates to CASSLLISRGDEQYF.

The chain joins TRBV7-9 to TRBJ1-1, with 8 bases identical to TRBD1. The CDR3 covers 15 residues. Germline V gene lookup returns CDR1 SEHNR and CDR2 FQNEAQ (reference sequence). V lost 6 bases to trimming and J lost 3 bases; unmatched junction nucleotides: 9. CDR3 region: CASRVPETGDTEAFF. CDR3 nucleotide sequence: TGTGCCAGCAGAGTTCCTGAGACAGGGGACACTGAAGCTTTCTTT. Together with reference TRBV7-9 and TRBJ1-1, the CDR3 gives the full variable domain: DTGVSQNPRHKITKRGQNVTFRCDPISEHNRLYWYRQTLGQGPEFLTYFQNEAQLEKSRLLSDRFSAERPKGSFSTLEIQRTEQGDSAMYLCASRVPETGDTEAFFGQGTRLTVV.

J is TRBJ1-1 and V is TRBV5-6; possible D gene TRBD1, 5 bases. The CDR3 has 11 residues. CDR1 is SGHDT, CDR2 YYEEEE, per germline. Trimming pared 1 base from V and 8 bases from J, leaving 6 bases between. CDR3 protein: CASSLNREAFF. Written as DNA, the CDR3 is TGTGCCAGCAGCTTGAACAGGGAAGCTTTCTTT.

This chain joins TRBV19 and TRBJ2-1; 10 bases map to TRBD2. The CDR3 runs 18 residues. Germline V lookup: CDR1 LNHDA, CDR2 SQIVND (reference sequence). The J segment lost 8 bases and the V segment lost 5 bases, leaving 18 bases of the junction unmatched. CDR3 nucleotide sequence: TGTGCCAGTAGTCCGGTTTATCTTTCTAGCGGGAGTGGTGATGAGCAGTTCTTC. Translating gives CASSPVYLSSGSGDEQFF.

V and J are TRBV29-1 and TRBJ2-2; 9 bases fit TRBD1. This CDR3 region has 13 residues. Germline V lookup: CDR1 SQVTM, CDR2 ANQGSEA. The V gene end was trimmed by 5 bases and the J gene end by 7 bases; junction bases not matched to a gene: 5. For the CDR3, the DNA is TGCAGCGTTCGAACAGGGGGCCACGGGGAGCTGTTTTTT. This codes for CSVRTGGHGELFF.

This chain connects TRBV10-3 to TRBJ1-1; D is perhaps TRBD1 (5 bases). Germline-derived CDR1 and CDR2 are ENHRY and SYGVKD. CDR3 length: 14 residues. V lost 2 bases, J lost 5 bases, and 12 bases lay in between. CDR3 bases: TGTGCCATCAGTGAGGGGGGGGAGTATACTGAAGCTTTCTTT. It encodes CAISEGGEYTEAFF.

The chain recombines TRBV27 with TRBJ2-1; maybe TRBD1 (5 bases). This CDR3 has 14 residues. V shed 3 bases and J shed 8 bases, with 14 bases lying between them. In germline, CDR1 is MNHEY, CDR2 SMNVEV (reference sequence). The CDR3 DNA reads as TGTGCCAGCAGTTTGGAGACAGCGTCCGATGAGCAGTTCTTC. It codes for CASSLETASDEQFF.

This clone was seen once. The chain links TRBV29-1 to TRBJ2-2; D is uncertain. The V end was cut by 3 bases, the J end by 0 bases, with 5 bases between. The CDR3 sequence is 13 residues long. Looked up from germline, CDR1 is SQVTM and CDR2 is ANQGSEA. For the CDR3, the DNA is TGCAGCGTTGACAGGTCGAACACCGGGGAGCTGTTTTTT. This codes for CSVDRSNTGELFF.

The sample holds one count of this clone. The chain recombines TRBV20-1 with TRBJ2-7; TRBD2 matches at 8 bases. Germline values: CDR1 DFQATT, CDR2 SNEGSKA (reference sequence). There are 11 residues in the CDR3. The CDR3, as DNA: TGCCTCCGGGAGGGCTCCTACGAGCAGTACTTC. Amino acid sequence: CLREGSYEQYF.

The chain combines TRBV15 with TRBJ2-1; D possibly corresponds to TRBD2 (5 bases). This CDR3 region has 17 residues. Germline V gene lookup returns CDR1 LNHNV and CDR2 YYDKDF (reference sequence). V was cut by 3 bases and J by 5 bases, with 20 bases left in between. The DNA of the CDR3 is TGTGCCACCAGCAGGTACCTCCATAGCCGAGGGAACAATGAGCAGTTCTTC. This sequence encodes CATSRYLHSRGNNEQFF.

The chain combines TRBV5-6 with TRBJ1-1; no clear D gene. The length of the CDR3 is 15 residues. Trimming stripped 1 base from V and 1 base from J, with 11 bases between. CDR1 SGHDT and CDR2 YYEEEE come from the germline V gene. The CDR3 DNA reads as TGTGCCAGCAGCTTGCTCTTTTCGGGGAACACTGAAGCTTTCTTT. Translation: CASSLLFSGNTEAFF. Supplemented by reference TRBV5-6 and TRBJ1-1, the full variable domain reads DAGVTQSPTHLIKTRGQQVTLRCSPKSGHDTVSWYQQALGQGPQFIFQYYEEEERQRGNFPDRFSGHQFPNYSSELNVNALLLGDSALYLCASSLLFSGNTEAFFGQGTRLTVV.

This rearrangement joins TRBV5-1 to TRBJ2-3; 9 positions match TRBD1. The CDR3 loop spans 14 amino acids. Germline CDR1 reads SGHRS; CDR2 reads YFSETQ. The J segment lost 6 bases and the V segment lost 2 bases, leaving 4 bases of the junction unmatched. The CDR3 DNA sequence: TGCGCCAGCAGCTTTACAGGGGGCGCGGATACGCAGTATTTT. Its translation is CASSFTGGADTQYF. Full variable domain (outside the CDR3, taken from reference TRBV5-1 and TRBJ2-3): KAGVTQTPRYLIKTRGQQVTLSCSPISGHRSVSWYQQTPGQGLQFLFEYFSETQRNKGNFPGRFSGRQFSNSRSEMNVSTLELGDSALYLCASSFTGGADTQYFGPGTRLTVL.

This clone was observed a few times. This chain uses TRBV27 with TRBJ2-3; a weak D match, TRBD2 (6 bases). The germline gives CDR1 MNHEY, CDR2 SMNVEV (reference sequence). The CDR3 totals 13 residues. V shed 5 bases and J shed 5 bases, with 11 bases lying between them. The CDR3 sequence is CASSQISGDTQYF. CDR3 nucleotide sequence: TGTGCCAGCAGTCAGATTAGCGGAGATACGCAGTATTTT.

The chain recombines TRBV4-2 with TRBJ2-3; 9 bases match TRBD2. V trimming: 5 bases; J trimming: 6 bases; junction bases outside the gene matches: 15. This CDR3 is built from 17 residues. Germline values: CDR1 LGHNA, CDR2 YNFKEQ. The CDR3 coding sequence is TGTGCCAGCAGCGCGGAATTGATAGCGGGGGTTGGGGATACGCAGTATTTT. Amino acids: CASSAELIAGVGDTQYF.